This T cell receptor (beta chain) came from a study of T cell responses to AZD1222 COVID-19 vaccine. Study-level information: Pooled together were second doses at about 4 or about 12 weeks.

On this clone itself: Its antigen is currently unknown.

Study-wide points: White British people made up most donors, females outnumbered males, and clonal diversity was possibly underestimated.

Clones were sequenced by immunoSEQ multiplex PCR, and TCRdb holds only the in-frame ones, with some missing. The sample consists of about 140,000 clones, roughly 90% of them appearing once. The CDR3 consists of 19 residues. From germline, CDR1 is SGHDN and CDR2 FVKESK. Trimming at V came to 3 bases and at J to 3 bases, leaving 10 bases not matched to a gene. The chain carries TRBV14 and TRBJ2-1; 14 nucleotides agree with TRBD2. This clonotype was obtained from an adult in good health. This material consisted of peripheral blood, taken on day 0 of AZD1222 vaccination. The CDR3 coding sequence is TGTGCCAGCAGCCAGTTAGGGACTAGCGGGAGCCGATTCTACAATGAGCAGTTCTTC. Amino acids: CASSQLGTSGSRFYNEQFF.